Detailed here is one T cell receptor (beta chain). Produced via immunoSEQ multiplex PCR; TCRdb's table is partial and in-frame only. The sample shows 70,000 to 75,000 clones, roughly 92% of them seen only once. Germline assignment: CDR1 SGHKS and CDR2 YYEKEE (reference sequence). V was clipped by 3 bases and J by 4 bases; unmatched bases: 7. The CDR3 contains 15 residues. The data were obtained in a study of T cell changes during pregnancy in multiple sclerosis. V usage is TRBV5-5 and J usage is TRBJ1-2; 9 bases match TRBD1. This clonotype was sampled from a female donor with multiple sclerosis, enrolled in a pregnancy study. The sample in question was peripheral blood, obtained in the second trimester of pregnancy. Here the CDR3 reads CASSSGRTGVYGYTF. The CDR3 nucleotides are TGTGCCAGCAGCTCGGGGAGGACAGGGGTCTATGGCTACACCTTC.